Reported below is one TCR beta chain. The length of the CDR3 is 16 residues. V was cut by 4 bases and J by 6 bases, with 18 bases left in between. Looked up from germline, CDR1 is MNHEY and CDR2 is SVGEGT. Patients in Seattle were enrolled during active infection, then followed longitudinally. These data originate in a study of blood T cell repertoires in COVID-19. Across the whole study: The origin of the acute and convalescent COVID-19 samples was the United States, Italy and Spain. T cells, B-cell-depleted T cells, or PBMCs supplied cDNA or gDNA.

Original methodology: Reference gene primer amplification yielded estimated nucleated cell counts. The repertoire was sequenced with immunoSEQ multiplex PCR; TCRdb's copy has only in-frame clones and lacks some. D and trimming come from the DNA, and the V and J calls and clone size come from that table. The table has some 200,000 clones, about 81% seen once. The rearrangement links TRBV6-2 or TRBV6-3 to TRBJ2-2, with D possibly TRBD1 on 7 matching bases. The TCR was taken from a woman between 65 and 79 years old with COVID-19, enrolled during active disease. The sequenced sample consisted of peripheral blood. The CDR3 reads CASSFSTGRLPGELFF. The DNA of the CDR3 is TGTGCCAGCAGTTTTTCGACAGGGAGGCTTCCCGGGGAGCTGTTTTTT.